The source of this T cell receptor (beta chain) is a study of blood T cell repertoires in COVID-19. Germline V gene lookup returns CDR1 KGHSH and CDR2 LQKENI. Trimming removed 3 bases from V and 5 bases from J, with 22 bases in between. The CDR3 has 17 residues. Profiling relied on immunoSEQ multiplex PCR, and the TCRdb table lists in-frame clones only, not all of them. Among under 250,000 clones listed, 85% to 90% were seen once. The clonotype comes from a man aged 40-55 years who had recovered from COVID-19. The sequenced sample was PBMCs or T cells enriched from blood (not recorded which). J is TRBJ2-5 and V is TRBV18; perhaps TRBD2 as D (7 bases). The CDR3, as DNA: TGTGCCAGCTCACCGAGGGTGGCGGGGGCCGCCGTGGAGACCCAGTACTTC. The encoded protein is CASSPRVAGAAVETQYF.